This TCR beta chain emerged from a study of blood T cell repertoires in COVID-19. Looking at the study overall: COVID-19 samples from acute and convalescent phases originated in the United States, Italy and Spain. Nucleic acid was either cDNA or gDNA, and it came from T cells, B-cell-depleted T cells, or PBMCs.

As handled by the study authors: Estimated nucleated cell counts came from reference gene primer amplification. Some clones are missing from TCRdb's copy, which holds only in-frame ones; the method was immunoSEQ multiplex PCR. The D gene and trimming were derived from the DNA, and the V and J assignments and clone size from that table. This table has about 87,000 clones, around three quarters appearing once. Worth noting for this clone: Other nucleotide sequences in the sample specify the same CDR3.

The CDR3 loop spans 15 amino acids. Germline values: CDR1 SGHRS, CDR2 YFSETQ. The V end lost 5 bases, the J end lost 0 bases, and 12 bases lay between the germline ends. The chain joins TRBV5-1 to TRBJ1-5; D gene unclear. This TCR came from a woman between 50 and 59 years old with acute or convalescent COVID-19. Sequenced input: peripheral blood. The CDR3 region is CASSLAGNSNQPQHF. Here the CDR3 DNA reads TGCGCCAGCAGTCTGGCGGGGAATAGCAATCAGCCCCAGCATTTT.